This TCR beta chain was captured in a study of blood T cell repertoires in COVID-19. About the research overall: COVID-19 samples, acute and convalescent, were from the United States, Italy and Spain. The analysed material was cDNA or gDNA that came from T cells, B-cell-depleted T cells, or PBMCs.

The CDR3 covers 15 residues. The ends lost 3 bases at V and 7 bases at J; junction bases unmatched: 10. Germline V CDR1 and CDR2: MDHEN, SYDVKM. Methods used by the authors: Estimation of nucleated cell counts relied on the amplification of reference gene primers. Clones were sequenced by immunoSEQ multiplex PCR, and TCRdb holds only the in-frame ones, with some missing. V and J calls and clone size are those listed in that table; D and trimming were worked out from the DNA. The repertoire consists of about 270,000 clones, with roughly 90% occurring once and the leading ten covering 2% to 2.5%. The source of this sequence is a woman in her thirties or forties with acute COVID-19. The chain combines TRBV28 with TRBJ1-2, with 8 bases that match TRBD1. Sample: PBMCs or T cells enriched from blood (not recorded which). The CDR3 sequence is CASSLTRGPNIGYTF. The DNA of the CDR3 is TGTGCCAGCAGTTTGACCAGGGGGCCGAATATTGGCTACACCTTC.